This TCR beta chain was sequenced during a study of control samples from healthy donors and cancer patients. Germline V gives CDR1 MNHNY, CDR2 SVGAGI (reference sequence). With V trimmed by 2 bases and J by 7 bases, 8 bases remained unmatched. This CDR3 is built from 15 residues. Libraries were prepared by immunoSEQ multiplex PCR; TCRdb keeps only in-frame clonotypes and omits some of them. Of around 80,000 clones in the sample, about 88% were seen once. This sequence originates from a woman in her forties or fifties in good health. J is TRBJ2-3 and V is TRBV6-6; 8 bases are shared with TRBD2. Material for sequencing was blood. The CDR3 protein is CASSYRRGEANTQYF. CDR3 DNA: TGTGCCAGCAGTTACCGGCGGGGGGAAGCGAATACGCAGTATTTT.